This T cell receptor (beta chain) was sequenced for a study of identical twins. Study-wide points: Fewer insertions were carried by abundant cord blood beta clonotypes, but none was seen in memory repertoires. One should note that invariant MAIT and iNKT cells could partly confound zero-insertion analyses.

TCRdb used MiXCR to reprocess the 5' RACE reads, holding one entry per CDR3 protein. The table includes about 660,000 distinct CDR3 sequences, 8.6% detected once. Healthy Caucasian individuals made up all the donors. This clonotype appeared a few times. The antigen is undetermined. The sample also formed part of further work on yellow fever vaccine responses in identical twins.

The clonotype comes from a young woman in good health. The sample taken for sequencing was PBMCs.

CDR3 sequence: CSARGLSSSYNSPLHF. CDR3 coding DNA: TGCAGTGCTAGAGGCCTATCCAGCTCCTATAATTCACCCCTCCACTTT. V is TRBV20-1 and J is TRBJ1-6; D is ambiguous. Per germline, CDR1 DFQATT and CDR2 SNEGSKA (reference sequence). V was cut by 1 base and J by 0 bases, with 10 bases left in between. This CDR3 has 16 amino acids.